The 8 T cell receptor beta chains in this list originate from one sample, sequenced in a study. TCRdb analysed the 5' RACE reads with MiXCR anew, one entry per CDR3 protein. The sample yields some 30,000 distinct CDR3 sequences, 26% seen once. The specimen sequenced was naive CD4+ T cells sorted from a lymph node. Documented subset: naive CD4+ T cells, CD4+CD45RA+CD25-. These receptors came from a female donor with breast cancer.

This clonotype was counted many times. The chain is built from TRBV7-8 and TRBJ1-1; D remains unclear. V shed 1 base and J shed 1 base, with 7 bases lying between them. Germline V gene sequence: CDR1 SGHVS, CDR2 FQNEAQ. CDR3 size: 14 residues. Here the CDR3 reads CASSLGEENTEAFF. The CDR3 nucleotides read TGTGCCAGCAGCTTAGGTGAAGAGAACACTGAAGCTTTCTTT.

There are a few counts of this clonotype. The chain employs TRBV28 and TRBJ1-2; 7 bases are shared with TRBD1. J gave up 0 bases and V 6 bases, and 7 bases lay outside the gene matches. Germline CDR1 reads MDHEN; CDR2 reads SYDVKM. The CDR3 length is 15 residues. CDR3 coding DNA: TGTGCCAGCAGAATTCAGGGGGGCTCTAACTATGGCTACACCTTC. Translating it yields CASRIQGGSNYGYTF.

This clonotype was found a few times. The genes are TRBV12-3 or TRBV12-4 and TRBJ2-3; either TRBD1 or TRBD2 may supply D (7 bases each). V was cut by 8 bases and J by 1 base, with 16 bases left in between. The CDR3 extends over 15 amino acids. The CDR3 coding sequence is TGTGCCAGCCTAGACAGGGAGGGTCGCACAGATACGCAGTATTTT. It translates to CASLDREGRTDTQYF.

This chain uses TRBV4-2 with TRBJ2-4; 7 bases map to TRBD2. Looked up from germline, CDR1 is LGHNA and CDR2 is YNFKEQ. V shed 3 bases and J 16 bases; nucleotides not matched to a gene: 12. The CDR3 sequence is 13 residues long. As DNA, the CDR3 is TGTGCCAGCAGCCAGGACTTAGCGGGCCTAAGCTACTTC. Translated: CASSQDLAGLSYF.

This clonotype showed up many times. The genes are TRBV3-2 and TRBJ2-1; the table names TRBD2, a call not compared with the DNA. TRBV3-2 is classified as a pseudogene. The CDR3 sequence is 17 residues long. This CDR3 is CASSQDDSGIAYNEQFF. The CDR3 DNA reads as TGTGCCAGCAGCCAAGACGATAGCGGGATCGCTTACAATGAGCAGTTCTTC.

This clonotype was counted only a few times. The rearrangement uses TRBV5-1 and TRBJ2-7, with TRBD1 matching over 12 bases. The CDR3 contains 19 residues. Losses at the gene ends were 3 bases for V and 4 bases for J; bases not matched to a gene: 17. Germline CDR1 SGHRS, CDR2 YFSETQ. The CDR3 bases are TGCGCCAGCAGCTCGCCTATTAACCGGGACAGGGGGCGTCCGTACGAGCAGTACTTC. Translation: CASSSPINRDRGRPYEQYF.

As regards this clonotype: A much larger clone is a single base away; this may be a read error. The V and J genes are TRBV6-1 and TRBJ1-3; D uncertain. Germline CDR1 is MNHNS and CDR2 is SASEGT. CDR3 length: 16 amino acids. CDR3 sequence: CASSDPAEVSGNTMYF. For the CDR3, the DNA is TGTGCCAGCAGTGACCCGGCGGAGGTCTCTGGAAACACCATGTATTTT.

A word on this clonotype: One base away lies a much larger clone, so this may be a sequencing read error. The conserved phenylalanine or tryptophan normally closing the CDR3 is absent here, so this likely arose from a read error. The chain recombines TRBV4-2 with TRBJ1-2; D not certain. The germline CDR1 and CDR2 sequences are LGHNA and YNFKEQ. There are 15 residues in the CDR3. V lost 1 base to trimming and J lost 4 bases, with 13 bases between them. For the CDR3, the DNA is TGTGCCAGCAGCCAAGGCCCAGGCGACTCCTATGGCTACACCCTC. It encodes CASSQGPGDSYGYTL.